The clone carrying this T cell receptor (beta chain) was counted ten times or more. Its antigen is undetermined. This record comes from a study of Graves' ophthalmopathy and Graves' hyperthyroidism. Study details: Before any treatment was given, at initial diagnosis, peripheral blood was collected.

The CDR3 spans 13 residues. CDR1 and CDR2 from the germline V gene are SEHNR and FQNEAQ (reference sequence). The ends were cut back, 5 bases at V and 6 bases at J, with 14 bases in the middle. As the template, RNA transcripts were used to amplify TCR beta CDR3 regions. First-round RT-PCR used HTBI primers; second-round multiplex PCR followed. TCRdb recomputed calls from the multiplex PCR reads with MiXCR, one row per CDR3 protein. The data contain a few hundred thousand distinct CDR3 sequences, 15% to 17% of them singletons. Findings and caveats of the study: Ophthalmopathy could be told apart from stable hyperthyroidism by a 13-signature model (under 90% sensitivity, 80% to 84% specificity).

This chain joins TRBV7-9 and TRBJ2-7; TRBD1 might be the D (6 bases). The sequence came from a woman aged 18-35 years with stable Graves' hyperthyroidism. Sequenced material: peripheral blood. CDR3 nucleotides: TGTGCCAGCAGCACGAGCCCAGGGGCCGAGCAGTACTTC. It codes for CASSTSPGAEQYF.